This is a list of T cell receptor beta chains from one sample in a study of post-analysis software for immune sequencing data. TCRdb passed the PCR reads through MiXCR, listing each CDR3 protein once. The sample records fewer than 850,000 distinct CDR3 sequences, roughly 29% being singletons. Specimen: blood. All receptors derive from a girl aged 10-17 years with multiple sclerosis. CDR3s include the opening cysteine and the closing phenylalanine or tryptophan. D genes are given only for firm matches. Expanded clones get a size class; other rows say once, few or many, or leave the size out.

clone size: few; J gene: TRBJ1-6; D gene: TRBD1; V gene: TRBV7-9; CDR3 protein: CASTSRTGFSPLHF; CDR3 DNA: TGTGCCAGCACCTCCCGGACAGGGTTTTCACCCCTCCACTTT
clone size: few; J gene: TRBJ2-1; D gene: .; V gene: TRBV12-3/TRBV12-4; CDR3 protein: CASRTRKILFGGRSYNEQFF; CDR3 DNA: TGTGCCAGCAGGACCCGGAAGATATTGTTCGGGGGGCGTTCCTACAATGAGCAGTTCTTC
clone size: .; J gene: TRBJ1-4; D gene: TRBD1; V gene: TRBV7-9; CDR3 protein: CATKQGIATNEKLFF; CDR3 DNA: TGTGCCACTAAACAGGGGATAGCAACTAATGAAAAACTGTTTTTT
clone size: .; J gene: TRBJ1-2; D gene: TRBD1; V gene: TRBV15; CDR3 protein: CATSRDRTGAGYGYTF; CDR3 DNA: TGTGCCACCAGCAGAGATCGGACAGGGGCAGGCTATGGCTACACCTTC
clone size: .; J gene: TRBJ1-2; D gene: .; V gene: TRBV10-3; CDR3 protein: CAIAPTATNYGYTF; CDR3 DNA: TGTGCCATCGCCCCGACAGCTACTAACTATGGCTACACCTTC
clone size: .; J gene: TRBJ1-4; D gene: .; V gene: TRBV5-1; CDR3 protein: CASSTGTGGKLFF; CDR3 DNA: TGCGCCAGCAGCACCGGGACTGGTGGAAAACTGTTTTTT
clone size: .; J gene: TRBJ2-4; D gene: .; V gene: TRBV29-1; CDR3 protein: CSVAGQRGVKNIQYF; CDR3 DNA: TGCAGCGTGGCCGGCCAGCGCGGCGTCAAAAACATTCAGTACTTC
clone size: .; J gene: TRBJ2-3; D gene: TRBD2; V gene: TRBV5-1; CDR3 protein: CASSLAPGLAGGGDAQYF; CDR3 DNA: TGCGCCAGCAGCTTGGCACCGGGACTAGCGGGAGGAGGAGATGCGCAGTATTTT
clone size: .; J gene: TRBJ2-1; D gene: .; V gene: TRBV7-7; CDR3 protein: CASSLRASGARIDNEQFF; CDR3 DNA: TGTGCCAGCAGCTTAAGGGCGTCGGGGGCTAGAATCGACAATGAGCAGTTCTTC
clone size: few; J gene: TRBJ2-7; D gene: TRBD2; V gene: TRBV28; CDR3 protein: CASRGRGGPSYEQYF; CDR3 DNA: TGTGCCAGCCGCGGCCGGGGGGGACCTTCCTACGAGCAGTACTTC
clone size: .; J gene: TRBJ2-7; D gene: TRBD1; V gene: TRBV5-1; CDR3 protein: CASSWGQGIEQYF; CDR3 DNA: TGCGCCAGCAGCTGGGGACAGGGGATCGAGCAGTACTTC
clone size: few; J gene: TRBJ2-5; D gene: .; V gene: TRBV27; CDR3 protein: CASSTRRDRETQYF; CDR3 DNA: TGTGCCAGCAGCACTCGACGGGATAGGGAGACCCAGTACTTC
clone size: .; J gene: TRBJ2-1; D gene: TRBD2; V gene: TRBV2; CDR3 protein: CASRPRGSSYNEQFF; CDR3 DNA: TGTGCCAGCAGACCCCGCGGGAGCTCCTACAATGAGCAGTTCTTC
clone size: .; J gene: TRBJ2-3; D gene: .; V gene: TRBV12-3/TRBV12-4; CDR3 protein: CASRQGSVTQYF; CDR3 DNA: TGTGCCAGCAGACAGGGAAGTGTTACGCAGTATTTT
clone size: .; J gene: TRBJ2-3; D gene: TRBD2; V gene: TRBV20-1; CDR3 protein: CSGLAGEYPAQYF; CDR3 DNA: TGCAGTGGTCTAGCGGGGGAGTACCCAGCGCAGTATTTT
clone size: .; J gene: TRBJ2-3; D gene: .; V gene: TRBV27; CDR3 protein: CAGSLGYRSVTDTQYF; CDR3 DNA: TGTGCCGGCAGTTTAGGATATCGCAGCGTCACAGATACGCAGTATTTT
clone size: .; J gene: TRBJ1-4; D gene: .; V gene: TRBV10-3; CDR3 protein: CAISESGGNEKLFF; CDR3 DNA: TGTGCCATCAGTGAGTCCGGCGGCAATGAAAAACTGTTTTTT
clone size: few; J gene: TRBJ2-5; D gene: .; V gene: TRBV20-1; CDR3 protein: CSAREMVGTGETQYF; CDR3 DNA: TGCAGTGCTAGAGAAATGGTAGGGACCGGAGAGACCCAGTACTTC
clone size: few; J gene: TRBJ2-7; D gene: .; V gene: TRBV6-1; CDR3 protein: CAAGGGTYEQYF; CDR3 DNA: TGTGCGGCCGGAGGGGGAACCTACGAGCAGTACTTC
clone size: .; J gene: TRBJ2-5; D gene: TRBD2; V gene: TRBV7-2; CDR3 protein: CASSFLRLAGGWGNEQYF; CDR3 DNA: TGTGCCAGCAGCTTTCTAAGACTAGCGGGAGGTTGGGGCAATGAGCAGTACTTC
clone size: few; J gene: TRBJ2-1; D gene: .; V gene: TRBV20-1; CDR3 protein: CSELRRQAERDEQFF; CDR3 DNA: TGCAGTGAATTGAGGAGACAGGCCGAGCGCGATGAGCAGTTCTTC
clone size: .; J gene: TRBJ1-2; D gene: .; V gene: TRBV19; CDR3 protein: CASIPGPTYYGYTF; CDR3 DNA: TGTGCCAGTATTCCGGGTCCTACATACTATGGCTACACCTTC
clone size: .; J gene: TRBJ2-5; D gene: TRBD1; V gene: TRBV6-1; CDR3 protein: CASSESTGGATQYF; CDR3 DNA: TGTGCCAGCAGTGAGTCTACAGGGGGTGCGACCCAGTACTTC
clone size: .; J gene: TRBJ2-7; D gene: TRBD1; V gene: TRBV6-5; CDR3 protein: CASRRGTVYEQYF; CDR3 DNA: TGTGCCAGCAGAAGAGGGACAGTCTACGAGCAGTACTTC
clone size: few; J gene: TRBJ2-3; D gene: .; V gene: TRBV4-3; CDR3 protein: CASSQETGPASTDTQYF; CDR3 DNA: TGCGCCAGCAGCCAGGAAACGGGTCCGGCTTCCACAGATACGCAGTATTTT
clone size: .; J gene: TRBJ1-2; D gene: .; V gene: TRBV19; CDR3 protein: CASSRDGGFYGYTF; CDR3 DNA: TGTGCCAGTAGTAGGGACGGTGGATTCTATGGCTACACCTTC
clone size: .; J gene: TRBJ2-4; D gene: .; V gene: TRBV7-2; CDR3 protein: CARHPGLAKNIQYF; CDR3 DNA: TGTGCCAGGCACCCGGGTCTAGCCAAAAACATTCAGTACTTC
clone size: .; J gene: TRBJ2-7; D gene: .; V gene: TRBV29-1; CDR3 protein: CSAVGAAYEQYF; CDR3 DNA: TGCAGCGCCGTGGGAGCGGCCTACGAGCAGTACTTC